This TCR beta chain was observed in a study of human T cells and chemical hapten exposure. Study-wide background: Patients were mainly female, each with alopecia areata, totalis or universalis. From small differences in pooled library volume came most of the variation in per-sample TCR yields.

This clonotype showed up many times. What it binds is unknown. Trimming pared 5 bases from V and 3 bases from J, leaving 13 bases between. The CDR3 extends over 15 amino acids. Study-wide findings and caveats: There was alopecia in the donors, so their immune response may differ from that of healthy people.

MiXCR, run by TCRdb on the RACE reads, gives a single entry per CDR3 protein. The profile shows around 380,000 distinct CDR3 sequences, more than 4.5% of them singletons. The time point: patch test 1, 2 weeks after DPC sensitization. Treatment given: therapeutic diphenylcyclopropenone sensitization with weekly scalp DPC. The sample here was whole blood, taken in connection with sensitization to the hapten diphenylcyclopropenone (DPC). The chain employs TRBV12-3 or TRBV12-4 and TRBJ1-4; weak D call: TRBD1 (5 bases). The sequence was obtained from a woman aged 45-65 years with alopecia areata. Some clones in this sample may be carry-over from other donors' samples. The CDR3 here is CASSPVAGPNEKLFF. CDR3 bases: TGTGCCAGCAGTCCGGTGGCAGGGCCTAATGAAAAACTGTTTTTT.